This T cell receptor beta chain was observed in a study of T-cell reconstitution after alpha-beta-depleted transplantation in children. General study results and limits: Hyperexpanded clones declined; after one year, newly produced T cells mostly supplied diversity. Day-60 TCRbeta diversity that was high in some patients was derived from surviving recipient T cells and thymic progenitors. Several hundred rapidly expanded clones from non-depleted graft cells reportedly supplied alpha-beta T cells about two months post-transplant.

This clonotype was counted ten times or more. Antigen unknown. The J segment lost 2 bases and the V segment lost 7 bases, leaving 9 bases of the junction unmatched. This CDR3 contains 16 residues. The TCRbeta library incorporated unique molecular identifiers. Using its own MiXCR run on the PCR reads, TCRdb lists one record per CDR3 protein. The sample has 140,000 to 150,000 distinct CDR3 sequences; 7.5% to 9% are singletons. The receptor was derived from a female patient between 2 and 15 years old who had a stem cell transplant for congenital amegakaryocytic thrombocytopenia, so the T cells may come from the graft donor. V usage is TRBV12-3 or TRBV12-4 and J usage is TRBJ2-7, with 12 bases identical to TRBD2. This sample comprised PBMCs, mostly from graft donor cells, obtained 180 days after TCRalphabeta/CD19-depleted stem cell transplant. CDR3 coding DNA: TGTGCCAGCAAACGGACTAGCGGGACTCGGACCTACGAGCAGTACTTC. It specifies CASKRTSGTRTYEQYF.